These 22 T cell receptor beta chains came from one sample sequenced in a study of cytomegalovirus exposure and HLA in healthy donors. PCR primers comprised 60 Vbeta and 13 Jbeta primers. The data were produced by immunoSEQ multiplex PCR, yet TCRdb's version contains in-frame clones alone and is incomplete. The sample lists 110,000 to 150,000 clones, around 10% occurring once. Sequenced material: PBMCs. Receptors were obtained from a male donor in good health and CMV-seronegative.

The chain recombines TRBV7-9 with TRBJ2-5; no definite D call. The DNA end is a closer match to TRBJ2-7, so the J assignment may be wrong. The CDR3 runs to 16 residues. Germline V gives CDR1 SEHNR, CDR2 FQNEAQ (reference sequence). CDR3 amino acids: CASTATESVFSYEQYF. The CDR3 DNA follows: TGTGCCAGCACTGCGACGGAGTCCGTTTTTTCCTACGAGCAGTACTTC.

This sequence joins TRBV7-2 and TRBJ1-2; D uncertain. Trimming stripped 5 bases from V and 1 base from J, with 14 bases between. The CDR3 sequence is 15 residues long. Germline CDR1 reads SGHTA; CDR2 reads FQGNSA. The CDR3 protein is CASSLGGRRNYGYTF. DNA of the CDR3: TGTGCCAGCAGCCTAGGAGGCCGTCGTAACTATGGCTACACCTTC.

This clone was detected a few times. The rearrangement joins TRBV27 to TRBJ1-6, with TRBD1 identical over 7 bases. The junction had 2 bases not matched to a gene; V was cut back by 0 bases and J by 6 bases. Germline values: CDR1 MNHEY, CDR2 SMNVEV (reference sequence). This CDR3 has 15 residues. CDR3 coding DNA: TGTGCCAGCAGTTTATCGGCAGGGGGTAATTCACCCCTCCACTTT. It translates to CASSLSAGGNSPLHF.

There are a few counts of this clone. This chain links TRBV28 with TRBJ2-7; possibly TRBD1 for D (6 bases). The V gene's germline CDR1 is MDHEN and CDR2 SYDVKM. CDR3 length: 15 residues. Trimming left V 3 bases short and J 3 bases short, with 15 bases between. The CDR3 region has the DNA TGTGCCAGCAGTTTCTGGTCAGGGGCGAACTACGAGCAGTACTTC. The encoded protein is CASSFWSGANYEQYF.

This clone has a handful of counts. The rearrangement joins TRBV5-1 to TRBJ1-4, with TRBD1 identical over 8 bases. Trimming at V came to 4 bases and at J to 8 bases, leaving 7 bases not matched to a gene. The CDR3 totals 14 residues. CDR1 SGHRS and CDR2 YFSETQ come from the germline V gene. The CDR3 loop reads CASSPGQGQEKLFF. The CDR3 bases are TGCGCCAGCAGCCCAGGACAGGGACAGGAAAAACTGTTTTTT.

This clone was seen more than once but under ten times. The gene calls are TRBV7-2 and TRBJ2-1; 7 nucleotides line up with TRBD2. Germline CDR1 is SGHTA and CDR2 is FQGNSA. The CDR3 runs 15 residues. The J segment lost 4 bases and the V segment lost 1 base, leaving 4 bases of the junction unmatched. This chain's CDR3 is CASSLGGGLYNEQFF. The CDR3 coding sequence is TGTGCCAGCAGCTTAGGCGGGGGATTATACAATGAGCAGTTCTTC.

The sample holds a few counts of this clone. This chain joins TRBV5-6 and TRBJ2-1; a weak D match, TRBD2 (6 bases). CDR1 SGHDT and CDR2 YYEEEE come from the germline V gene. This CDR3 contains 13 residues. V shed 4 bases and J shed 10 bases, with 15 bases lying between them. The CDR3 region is CASSPGGKVEQFF. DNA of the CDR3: TGTGCCAGCAGCCCTGGCGGGAAAGTGGAGCAGTTCTTC.

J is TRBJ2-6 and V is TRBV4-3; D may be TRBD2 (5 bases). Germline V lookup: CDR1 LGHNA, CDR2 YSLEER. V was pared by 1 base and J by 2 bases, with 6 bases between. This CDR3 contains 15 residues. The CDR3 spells CASSQVGAGANVLTF. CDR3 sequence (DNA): TGCGCCAGCAGCCAAGTGGGAGCTGGGGCCAACGTCCTGACTTTC.

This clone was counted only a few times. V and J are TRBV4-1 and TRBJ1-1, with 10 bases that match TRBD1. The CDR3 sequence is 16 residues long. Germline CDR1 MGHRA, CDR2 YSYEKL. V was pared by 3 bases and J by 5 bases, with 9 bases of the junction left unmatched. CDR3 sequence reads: CASSQGTGALRTEAFF. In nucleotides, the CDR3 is TGCGCCAGCAGCCAGGGGACAGGGGCTCTGAGGACTGAAGCTTTCTTT.

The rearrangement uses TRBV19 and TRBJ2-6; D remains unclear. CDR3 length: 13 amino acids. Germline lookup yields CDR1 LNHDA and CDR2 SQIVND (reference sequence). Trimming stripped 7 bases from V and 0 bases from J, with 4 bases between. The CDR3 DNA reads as TGTGCCAGTACCCTCTCTGGGGCCAACGTCCTGACTTTC. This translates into CASTLSGANVLTF.

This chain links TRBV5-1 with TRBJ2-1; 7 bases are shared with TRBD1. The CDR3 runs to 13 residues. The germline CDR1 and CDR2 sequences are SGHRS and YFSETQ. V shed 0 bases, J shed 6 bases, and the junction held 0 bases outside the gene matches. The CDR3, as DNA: TGCGCCAGCAGCTTGGGACAGGGCAATGAGCAGTTCTTC. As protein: CASSLGQGNEQFF.

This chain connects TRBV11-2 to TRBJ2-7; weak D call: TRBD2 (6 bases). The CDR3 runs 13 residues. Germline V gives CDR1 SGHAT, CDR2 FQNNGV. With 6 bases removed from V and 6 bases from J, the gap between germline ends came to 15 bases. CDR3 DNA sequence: TGTGCCAGCAGTCAAATCGCCGGGAGCGAGCAGTACTTC. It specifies CASSQIAGSEQYF. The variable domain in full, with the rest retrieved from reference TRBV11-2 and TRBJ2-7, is EAGVAQSPRYKIIEKRQSVAFWCNPISGHATLYWYQQILGQGPKLLIQFQNNGVVDDSQLPKDRFSAERLKGVDSTLKIQPAKLEDSAVYLCASSQIAGSEQYFGPGTRLTVT.

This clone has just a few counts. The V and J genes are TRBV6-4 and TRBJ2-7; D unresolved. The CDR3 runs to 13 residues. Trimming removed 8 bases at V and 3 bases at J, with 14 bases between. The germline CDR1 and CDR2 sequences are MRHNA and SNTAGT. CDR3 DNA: TGTGCCAGCCCCCCGCGACTCTACTACGAGCAGTACTTC. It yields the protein CASPPRLYYEQYF.

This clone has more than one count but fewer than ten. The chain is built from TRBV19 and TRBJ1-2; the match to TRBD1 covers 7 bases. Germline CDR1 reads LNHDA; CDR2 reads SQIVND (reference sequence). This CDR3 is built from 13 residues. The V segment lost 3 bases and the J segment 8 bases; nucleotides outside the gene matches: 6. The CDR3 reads CASSIRQGVGYTF. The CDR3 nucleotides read TGTGCCAGTAGTATTCGACAGGGAGTAGGCTACACCTTC.

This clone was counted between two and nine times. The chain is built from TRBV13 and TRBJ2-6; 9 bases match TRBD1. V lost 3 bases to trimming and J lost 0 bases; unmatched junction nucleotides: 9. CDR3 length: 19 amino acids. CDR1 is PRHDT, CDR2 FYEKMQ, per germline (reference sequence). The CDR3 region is CASSLTLTGGFSGANVLTF. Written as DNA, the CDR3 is TGTGCCAGCAGCTTGACCCTGACAGGGGGTTTCTCTGGGGCCAACGTCCTGACTTTC.

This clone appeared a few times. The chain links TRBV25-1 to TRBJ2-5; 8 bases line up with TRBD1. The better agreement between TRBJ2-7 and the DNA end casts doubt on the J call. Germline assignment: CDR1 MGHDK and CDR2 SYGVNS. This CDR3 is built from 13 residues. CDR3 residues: CASSIPGQDEQYF. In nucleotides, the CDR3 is TGTGCCAGCAGTATTCCGGGACAGGACGAGCAGTACTTC.

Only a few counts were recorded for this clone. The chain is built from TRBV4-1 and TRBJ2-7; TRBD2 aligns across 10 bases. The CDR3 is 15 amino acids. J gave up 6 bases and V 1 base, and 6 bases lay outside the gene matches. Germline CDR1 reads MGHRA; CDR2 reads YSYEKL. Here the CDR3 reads CASSQGLAGVTEQYF. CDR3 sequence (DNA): TGCGCCAGCAGCCAAGGGCTAGCGGGAGTTACCGAGCAGTACTTC.

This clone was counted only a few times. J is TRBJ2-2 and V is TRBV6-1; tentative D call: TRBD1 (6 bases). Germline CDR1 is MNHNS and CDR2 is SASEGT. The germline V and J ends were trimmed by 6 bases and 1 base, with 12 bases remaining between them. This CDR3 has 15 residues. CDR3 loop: CASREWTVNTGELFF. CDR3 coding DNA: TGTGCCAGCAGGGAATGGACAGTGAACACCGGGGAGCTGTTTTTT.

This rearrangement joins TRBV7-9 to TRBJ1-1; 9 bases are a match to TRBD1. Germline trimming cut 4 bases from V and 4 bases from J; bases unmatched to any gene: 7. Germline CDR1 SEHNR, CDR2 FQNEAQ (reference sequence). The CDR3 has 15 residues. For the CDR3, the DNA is TGTGCCAGCAGCTCAACCGGGGGACAGGGCACTGAAGCTTTCTTT. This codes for CASSSTGGQGTEAFF.

Here the CDR3 reads CASSSAGLFSEAFF. The CDR3, as DNA: TGCGCCAGCAGCTCCGCAGGGTTATTCTCTGAAGCTTTCTTT. J is TRBJ1-1 and V is TRBV5-1; perhaps TRBD1 as D (5 bases). V lost 3 bases and J 6 bases, leaving 15 bases between the germline ends. This CDR3 has 14 amino acids. The germline CDR1 and CDR2 sequences are SGHRS and YFSETQ.

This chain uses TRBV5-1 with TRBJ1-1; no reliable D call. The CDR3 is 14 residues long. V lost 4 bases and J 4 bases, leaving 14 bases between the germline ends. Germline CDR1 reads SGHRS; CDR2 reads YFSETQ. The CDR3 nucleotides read TGCGCCAGCAGCCCTCGGGAGGGTGGCACTGAAGCTTTCTTT. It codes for CASSPREGGTEAFF. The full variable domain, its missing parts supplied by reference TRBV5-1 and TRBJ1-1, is KAGVTQTPRYLIKTRGQQVTLSCSPISGHRSVSWYQQTPGQGLQFLFEYFSETQRNKGNFPGRFSGRQFSNSRSEMNVSTLELGDSALYLCASSPREGGTEAFFGQGTRLTVV.

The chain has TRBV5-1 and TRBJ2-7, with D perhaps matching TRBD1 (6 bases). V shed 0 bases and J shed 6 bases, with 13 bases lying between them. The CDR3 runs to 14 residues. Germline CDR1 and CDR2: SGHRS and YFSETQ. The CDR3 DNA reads TGCGCCAGCAGCTTGGGACAGGTACCGTTCGAGCAGTACTTC. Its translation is CASSLGQVPFEQYF.